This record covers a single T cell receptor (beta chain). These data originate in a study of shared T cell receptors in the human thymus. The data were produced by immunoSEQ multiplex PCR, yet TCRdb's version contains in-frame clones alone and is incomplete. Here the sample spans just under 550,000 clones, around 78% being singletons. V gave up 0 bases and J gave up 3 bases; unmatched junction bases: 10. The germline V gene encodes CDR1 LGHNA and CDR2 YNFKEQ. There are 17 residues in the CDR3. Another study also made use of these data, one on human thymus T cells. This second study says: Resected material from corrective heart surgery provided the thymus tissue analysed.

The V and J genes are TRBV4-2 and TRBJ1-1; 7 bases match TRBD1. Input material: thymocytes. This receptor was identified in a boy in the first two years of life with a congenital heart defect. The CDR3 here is CASSQDKTGQTDTEAFF. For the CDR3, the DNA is TGTGCCAGCAGCCAAGATAAAACGGGACAGACCGACACTGAAGCTTTCTTT.